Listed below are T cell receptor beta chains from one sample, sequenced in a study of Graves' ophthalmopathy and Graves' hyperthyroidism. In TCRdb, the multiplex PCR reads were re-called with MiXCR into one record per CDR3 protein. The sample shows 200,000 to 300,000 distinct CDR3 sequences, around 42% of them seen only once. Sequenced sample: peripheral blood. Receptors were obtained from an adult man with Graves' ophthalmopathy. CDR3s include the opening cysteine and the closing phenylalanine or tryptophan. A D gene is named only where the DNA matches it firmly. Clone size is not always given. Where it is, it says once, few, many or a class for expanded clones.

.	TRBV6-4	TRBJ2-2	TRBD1	CASSLTGGLNTGELFF	TGTGCCAGCAGCCTGACAGGGGGCCTTAACACCGGGGAGCTGTTTTTT
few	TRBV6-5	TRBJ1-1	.	CASSLTSNTEAFF	TGTGCCAGCAGCTTAACATCTAACACTGAAGCTTTCTTT
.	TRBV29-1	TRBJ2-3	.	CSVIKADGTDTQYF	TGCAGCGTTATTAAAGCCGACGGGACAGATACGCAGTATTTT
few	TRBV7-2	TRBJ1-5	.	CASSQSYSNQPQHF	TGTGCCAGCAGCCAGAGTTATAGCAATCAGCCCCAGCATTTT
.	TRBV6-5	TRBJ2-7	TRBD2	CASSKISGIEQYF	TGTGCCAGCAGCAAAATAAGCGGGATTGAGCAGTACTTC
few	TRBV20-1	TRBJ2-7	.	CSARDGGSTYEQYF	TGCAGTGCTAGAGATGGTGGTAGCACCTACGAGCAGTACTTC
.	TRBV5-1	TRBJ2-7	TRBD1	CASSLSEGAYEQYF	TGCGCCAGCAGCTTGTCTGAGGGGGCGTACGAGCAGTACTTC
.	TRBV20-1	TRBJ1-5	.	CSASGQGGESNQPQHF	TGCAGTGCTAGTGGGCAGGGTGGGGAAAGCAATCAGCCCCAGCATTTT
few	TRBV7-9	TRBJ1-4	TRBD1	CASSDGTGGANEKLFF	TGTGCCAGCAGCGACGGGACAGGGGGGGCTAATGAAAAACTGTTTTTT
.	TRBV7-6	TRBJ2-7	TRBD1	CAGSAGTGYEQYF	TGTGCCGGCAGCGCCGGGACAGGCTACGAGCAGTACTTC
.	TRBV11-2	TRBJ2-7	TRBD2	CASSLEGLFEQYF	TGTGCCAGCAGCTTAGAGGGACTATTCGAGCAGTACTTC
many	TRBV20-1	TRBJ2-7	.	CSARDSYEQYF	TGCAGTGCTAGGGACAGCTACGAGCAGTACTTC
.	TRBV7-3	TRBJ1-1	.	CASSFARGTEAFF	TGTGCCAGCAGCTTTGCCAGAGGCACTGAAGCTTTCTTT
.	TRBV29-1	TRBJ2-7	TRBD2	CSVEGDSGTSSYEQYF	TGCAGCGTTGAGGGGGACTCCGGGACTAGCTCCTACGAGCAGTACTTC
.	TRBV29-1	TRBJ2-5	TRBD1	CSVEDRGETQYF	TGCAGCGTTGAGGACAGGGGAGAGACCCAGTACTTC
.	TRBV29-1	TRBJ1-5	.	CSALISPNQPQHF	TGCAGCGCGTTGATAAGCCCGAATCAGCCCCAGCATTTT
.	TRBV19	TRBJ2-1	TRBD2	CASQAGLALNEQFF	TGTGCCAGTCAGGCGGGACTAGCTCTAAATGAGCAGTTCTTC
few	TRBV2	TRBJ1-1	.	CASSWGLREAFF	TGTGCCAGCAGCTGGGGGCTCCGCGAAGCTTTCTTT
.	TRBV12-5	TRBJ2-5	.	CASSQGGTGQETQYF	TGTGCCAGCAGCCAGGGGGGCACGGGGCAAGAGACCCAGTACTTC
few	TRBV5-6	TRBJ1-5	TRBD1	CASSRGTGADQRNVQHF	TGTGCCAGCAGCCGAGGGACAGGAGCCGACCAACGAAACGTCCAGCATTTT
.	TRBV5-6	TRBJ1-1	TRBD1	CASSLDWLGQGYPGTEAFF	TGTGCCAGCAGCTTGGATTGGCTCGGACAGGGATATCCCGGCACTGAAGCTTTCTTT
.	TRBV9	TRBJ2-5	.	CASSPPRGGARETQYF	TGTGCCAGCAGCCCCCCCCGCGGGGGCGCACGGGAGACCCAGTACTTC
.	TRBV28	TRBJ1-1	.	CATHRPMNTEAFF	TGTGCCACCCATCGGCCCATGAACACTGAAGCTTTCTTT
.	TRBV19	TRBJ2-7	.	CASSLPSADEQYF	TGTGCCAGTAGTCTCCCCTCGGCCGACGAGCAGTACTTC
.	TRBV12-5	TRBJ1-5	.	CASGFLGWGQPQHF	TGTGCTAGTGGTTTCTTGGGATGGGGTCAGCCCCAGCATTTT
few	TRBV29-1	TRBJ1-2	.	CSVEKGFDYGYTF	TGCAGCGTTGAAAAGGGCTTTGACTATGGCTACACCTTC
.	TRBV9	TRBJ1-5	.	CASSVAAGNQPQHF	TGTGCCAGCAGCGTAGCTGCAGGGAATCAGCCCCAGCATTTT
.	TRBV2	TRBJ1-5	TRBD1	CASSSRQGWQPQHF	TGTGCCAGCAGTTCCCGACAGGGATGGCAGCCCCAGCATTTT
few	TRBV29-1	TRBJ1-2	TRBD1	CSGTGGSYGYTF	TGCAGCGGGACAGGGGGTTCCTATGGCTACACCTTC
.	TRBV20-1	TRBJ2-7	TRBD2	CSALPRRGNYEQYF	TGCAGTGCTCTTCCCAGGCGGGGGAATTACGAGCAGTACTTC
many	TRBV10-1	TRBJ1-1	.	CASSESSGYSAFF	TGCGCCAGCAGTGAGTCGTCGGGGTATTCAGCTTTCTTT
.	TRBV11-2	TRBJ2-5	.	CASSLESRETQYF	TGTGCCAGCAGCTTAGAGTCCCGCGAGACCCAGTACTTC
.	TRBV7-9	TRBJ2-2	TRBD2	CASSFELAANTGELFF	TGTGCCAGCAGCTTCGAACTAGCGGCGAACACCGGGGAGCTGTTTTTT